Shown below are 20 T cell receptor beta chains from a single sample sequenced in a study of T-cell reconstitution after alpha-beta-depleted transplantation in children. It was with unique molecular identifiers that the TCRbeta library was prepared. TCRdb used MiXCR to reprocess the PCR reads, holding one entry per CDR3 protein. The data contain some 120,000 distinct CDR3 sequences, more than 9.5% of them singletons. Source: PBMCs, mostly from graft donor cells, taken 180 days after TCRalphabeta/CD19-depleted stem cell transplant. The source of these receptors is a girl under three years old who had a stem cell transplant for combined immunodeficiency, so the T cells may come from the graft donor.

This chain joins TRBV9 and TRBJ2-2; TRBD2 matches 12 bases. The V segment lost 3 bases and the J segment 9 bases; nucleotides outside the gene matches: 9. CDR1 is SGDLS and CDR2 is YYNGEE in the germline V gene. CDR3 length equals 16 residues. The CDR3 DNA sequence: TGTGCCAGCAGCGCCCAGACTAGCGGGAGAGCCAGGGAGCTGTTTTTT. It is translated as CASSAQTSGRARELFF.

This clonotype was found a few times. V gene TRBV5-1 combines with J gene TRBJ2-1; D unresolved. Germline V gene lookup returns CDR1 SGHRS and CDR2 YFSETQ. The CDR3 loop spans 12 amino acids. V was cut by 3 bases and J by 6 bases, with 7 bases left in between. The CDR3 loop is CASSWGPNEQFF. The CDR3 region has the DNA TGCGCCAGCAGCTGGGGTCCCAATGAGCAGTTCTTC. The full variable domain, its missing parts supplied by reference TRBV5-1 and TRBJ2-1, is KAGVTQTPRYLIKTRGQQVTLSCSPISGHRSVSWYQQTPGQGLQFLFEYFSETQRNKGNFPGRFSGRQFSNSRSEMNVSTLELGDSALYLCASSWGPNEQFFGPGTRLTVL.

This clonotype was counted only a few times. The rearrangement uses TRBV27 and TRBJ2-3; D is unresolved. The germline CDR1 and CDR2 sequences are MNHEY and SMNVEV (reference sequence). CDR3 length equals 14 residues. Trimming stripped 3 bases from V and 0 bases from J, with 7 bases between. CDR3 loop: CASSFRASTDTQYF. The CDR3 DNA is TGTGCCAGCAGTTTCCGGGCTAGCACAGATACGCAGTATTTT.

The chain uses TRBV7-9 and TRBJ2-7; a possible D gene is TRBD2 (6 bases). CDR1 and CDR2 from the germline V gene are SEHNR and FQNEAQ (reference sequence). This CDR3 has 17 residues. Trimming cost V 1 base and J 2 bases, with 18 bases left between them. CDR3 bases: TGTGCCAGCAGCTTAGGGTCGGGACTGCTTGCGACCTACGAGCAGTACTTC. This translates into CASSLGSGLLATYEQYF.

The rearrangement joins TRBV20-1 to TRBJ1-5; possibly TRBD1 for D (5 bases). CDR1 is DFQATT, CDR2 SNEGSKA, per germline (reference sequence). Trimming removed 3 bases from V and 4 bases from J, with 16 bases in between. The CDR3 sequence is 15 residues long. The CDR3 bases are TGCAGTGCTAGTTTGTCGGGACTTCGGAATCAGCCCCAGCATTTT. The encoded protein is CSASLSGLRNQPQHF.

V and J are TRBV20-1 and TRBJ1-5, with D perhaps matching TRBD1 (5 bases). Trimming stripped 0 bases from V and 5 bases from J, with 14 bases between. In germline, CDR1 is DFQATT, CDR2 SNEGSKA (reference sequence). This CDR3 is 15 amino acids long. For the CDR3, the DNA is TGCAGTGCTAGAGAGACCGGGACGAGGGATCAGCCCCAGCATTTT. It encodes CSARETGTRDQPQHF.

Only a few counts were recorded for this clonotype. This chain joins TRBV20-1 and TRBJ2-1; perhaps TRBD2 as D (5 bases). The CDR3 runs 15 residues. V dropped 4 bases and J dropped 1 base, with 14 bases sitting between them. Per germline, CDR1 DFQATT and CDR2 SNEGSKA (reference sequence). CDR3 DNA: TGCAGTGCTACCCCGGGGAAGCGGTCCTACAATGAGCAGTTCTTC. It codes for CSATPGKRSYNEQFF.

This clonotype was seen only a few times. In nucleotides, the CDR3 is TGCAGTGCTAGGGACAGGGGGCTGTGGCAGCCCCAGCATTTT. This encodes CSARDRGLWQPQHF. V is TRBV20-1 and J is TRBJ1-5; 11 nucleotides agree with TRBD1. The CDR3 is made up of 14 amino acids. V trimming: 3 bases; J trimming: 7 bases; junction bases outside the gene matches: 5. Germline V gives CDR1 DFQATT, CDR2 SNEGSKA (reference sequence).

This clonotype was seen only a few times. This sequence joins TRBV5-5 and TRBJ1-1; D is possibly TRBD1 (6 bases). The V gene's germline CDR1 is SGHKS and CDR2 YYEKEE (reference sequence). The CDR3 is made up of 15 amino acids. The V end was cut by 4 bases, the J end by 0 bases, with 13 bases between. The CDR3 DNA follows: TGTGCCAGCAGCCCCATGAGGACAGTGAACACTGAAGCTTTCTTT. It is translated as CASSPMRTVNTEAFF.

This clonotype was counted only a few times. CDR3 amino acids: CASSQARTDGYTF. CDR3 DNA sequence: TGTGCCAGCAGCCAAGCTCGGACAGATGGCTACACCTTC. The chain carries TRBV4-2 and TRBJ1-2; D perhaps matches TRBD1 (6 bases). CDR1 is LGHNA and CDR2 is YNFKEQ in the germline V gene. Trimming took 1 base from V and 6 from J, leaving 9 bases between them. The CDR3 contains 13 residues.

This clonotype was counted only a few times. The chain uses TRBV20-1 and TRBJ2-7; D not certain. This CDR3 contains 14 residues. Trimming cost V 0 bases and J 4 bases, with 13 bases left between them. CDR1 is DFQATT, CDR2 SNEGSKA, per germline (reference sequence). The CDR3 loop reads CSARDRSYPYEQYF. As DNA, the CDR3 is TGCAGTGCTAGAGATCGAAGTTATCCGTACGAGCAGTACTTC.

This clonotype was found a few times. This chain connects TRBV12-3 or TRBV12-4 to TRBJ2-7; D remains ambiguous. This CDR3 is 12 amino acids long. Trimming removed 4 bases from V and 6 bases from J, with 10 bases in between. The CDR3 protein is CASSSRITEQYF. As DNA, the CDR3 is TGTGCCAGCAGTTCGAGGATTACCGAGCAGTACTTC.

The chain carries TRBV20-1 and TRBJ2-5, with D hard to call. There are 12 residues in the CDR3. The germline V gene has CDR1 DFQATT and CDR2 SNEGSKA (reference sequence). V was cut by 5 bases and J by 5 bases, with 12 bases left in between. Here the CDR3 reads CSASRDWETQYF. For the CDR3, the DNA is TGCAGTGCTTCAAGGGATTGGGAGACCCAGTACTTC.

The CDR3 bases are TGTGCCAGCAGCCATCCATACTACCGTCAAGAGACCCAGTACTTC. As protein: CASSHPYYRQETQYF. The rearrangement joins TRBV3-1 to TRBJ2-5; no clear D gene. The CDR3 loop spans 15 amino acids. V was clipped by 3 bases and J by 2 bases, with 13 bases between them. Germline CDR1 reads LGHDT; CDR2 reads YNNKEL (reference sequence).

A few counts support this clonotype. The chain links TRBV20-1 to TRBJ2-7; 11 positions agree with TRBD2. This CDR3 contains 12 residues. The germline V gene has CDR1 DFQATT and CDR2 SNEGSKA (reference sequence). The junction had 5 bases not matched to a gene; V was cut back by 6 bases and J by 7 bases. For the CDR3, the DNA is TGCAGTGCAACACTAGCGGGAGAAGAGCAGTACTTC. This sequence encodes CSATLAGEEQYF.

This clonotype was detected a few times. V is TRBV14 and J is TRBJ2-3, with 8 bases lining up with TRBD1. The V gene's germline CDR1 is SGHDN and CDR2 FVKESK. The CDR3 covers 13 residues. The ends lost 3 bases at V and 10 bases at J; junction bases unmatched: 6. CDR3 amino acids: CASSQEPGQAQYF. CDR3 sequence (DNA): TGTGCCAGCAGCCAGGAACCGGGACAGGCGCAGTATTTT.

This clonotype was detected only once. The chain uses TRBV18 and TRBJ1-2; weak D call: TRBD1 (5 bases). Trimming cost V 3 bases and J 0 bases, with 11 bases left between them. The germline gives CDR1 KGHSH, CDR2 LQKENI. CDR3 size: 15 residues. CDR3 sequence (DNA): TGTGCCAGCTCACCGGCCCGGGGCACTAACTATGGCTACACCTTC. Its protein is CASSPARGTNYGYTF.

This clonotype has a handful of counts. This chain links TRBV19 with TRBJ2-2; unclear D gene. V lost 3 bases and J 0 bases, leaving 5 bases between the germline ends. Germline assignment: CDR1 LNHDA and CDR2 SQIVND (reference sequence). The CDR3 has 14 residues. The CDR3 spells CASSIYTNTGELFF. The CDR3, as DNA: TGTGCCAGTAGTATCTACACGAACACCGGGGAGCTGTTTTTT.

This sequence joins TRBV9 and TRBJ2-3, with 9 bases aligning to TRBD1. This CDR3 region has 16 residues. Germline V gene lookup returns CDR1 SGDLS and CDR2 YYNGEE. V was pared by 3 bases and J by 4 bases, with 9 bases of the junction left unmatched. CDR3 loop: CASSAGQGPSSDTQYF. CDR3 DNA sequence: TGTGCCAGCAGCGCAGGACAGGGGCCTTCCTCAGATACGCAGTATTTT.

This clonotype has a count of ten or more. V is TRBV21-1 and J is TRBJ1-1; the D segment call TRBD1 is taken from the table without a DNA check. TRBV21-1 is a documented pseudogene. The CDR3 has 11 amino acids. In nucleotides, the CDR3 is TGTGCCACCTTGTCGCCGGGGGAAGCTTTCTTT. It yields the protein CATLSPGEAFF.